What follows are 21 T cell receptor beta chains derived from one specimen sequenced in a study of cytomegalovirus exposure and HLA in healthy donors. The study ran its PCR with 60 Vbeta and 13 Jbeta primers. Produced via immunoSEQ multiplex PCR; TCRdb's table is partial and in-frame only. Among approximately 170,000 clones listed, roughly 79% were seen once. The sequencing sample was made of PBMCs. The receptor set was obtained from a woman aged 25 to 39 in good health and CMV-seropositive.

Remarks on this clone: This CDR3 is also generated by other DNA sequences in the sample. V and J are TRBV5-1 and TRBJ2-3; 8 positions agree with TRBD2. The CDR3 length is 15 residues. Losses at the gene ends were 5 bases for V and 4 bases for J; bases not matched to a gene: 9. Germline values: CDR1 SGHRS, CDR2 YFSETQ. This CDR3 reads CASSLTSATPDTQYF. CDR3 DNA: TGCGCCAGCAGTCTGACTAGCGCGACACCAGATACGCAGTATTTT.

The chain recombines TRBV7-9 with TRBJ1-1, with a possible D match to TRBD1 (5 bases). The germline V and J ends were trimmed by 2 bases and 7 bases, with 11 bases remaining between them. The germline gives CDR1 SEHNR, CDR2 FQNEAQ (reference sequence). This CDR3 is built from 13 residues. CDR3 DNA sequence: TGTGCCAGCAGCTTAATAGTAGACAGTGAAGCTTTCTTT. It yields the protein CASSLIVDSEAFF.

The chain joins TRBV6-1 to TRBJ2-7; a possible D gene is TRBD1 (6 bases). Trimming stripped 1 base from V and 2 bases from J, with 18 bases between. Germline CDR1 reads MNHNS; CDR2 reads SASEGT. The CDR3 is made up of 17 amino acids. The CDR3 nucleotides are TGTGCCAGCAGTGAAGGCACAGGGCCCCCCTCCCCCTACGAGCAGTACTTC. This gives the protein CASSEGTGPPSPYEQYF.

The CDR3 DNA follows: TGCGCCAGCAGCTTAGCGCGGACAGGGGTTGGCGAGCAGTACTTC. It codes for CASSLARTGVGEQYF. This chain joins TRBV5-1 and TRBJ2-7, with 9 bases fitting TRBD1. The CDR3 covers 15 residues. Per germline, CDR1 SGHRS and CDR2 YFSETQ. V was pared by 2 bases and J by 6 bases, with 9 bases of the junction left unmatched.

The CDR3 here is CASSESGRGETQYF. For the CDR3, the DNA is TGTGCCAGCAGTGAATCGGGCAGAGGGGAGACCCAGTACTTC. The V call is TRBV25-1, the J call TRBJ2-5; possible D gene TRBD2, 5 bases. V dropped 1 base and J dropped 5 bases, with 11 bases sitting between them. This CDR3 spans 14 amino acids. CDR1 is MGHDK, CDR2 SYGVNS, per germline.

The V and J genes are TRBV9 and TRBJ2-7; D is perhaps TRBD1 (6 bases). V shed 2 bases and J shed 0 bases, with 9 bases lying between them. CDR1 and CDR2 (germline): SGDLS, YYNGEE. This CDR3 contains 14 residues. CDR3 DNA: TGTGCCAGCAGCGTCGGGGACATCTCCTACGAGCAGTACTTC. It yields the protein CASSVGDISYEQYF.

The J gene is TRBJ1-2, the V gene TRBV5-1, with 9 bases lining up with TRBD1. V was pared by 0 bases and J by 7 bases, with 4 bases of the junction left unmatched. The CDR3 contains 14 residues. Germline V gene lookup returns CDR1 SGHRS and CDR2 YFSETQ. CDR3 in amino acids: CASSLGDRDGGYTF. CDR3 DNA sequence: TGCGCCAGCAGCTTGGGGGACAGGGATGGTGGCTACACCTTC.

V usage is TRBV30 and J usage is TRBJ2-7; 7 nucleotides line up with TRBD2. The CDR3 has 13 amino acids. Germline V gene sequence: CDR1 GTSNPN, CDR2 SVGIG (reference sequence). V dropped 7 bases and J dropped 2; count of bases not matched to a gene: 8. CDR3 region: CAYSAGLPYEQYF. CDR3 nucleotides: TGTGCCTACTCAGCGGGACTACCCTACGAGCAGTACTTC. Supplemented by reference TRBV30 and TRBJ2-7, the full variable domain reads SQTIHQWPATLVQPVGSPLSLECTVEGTSNPNLYWYRQAAGRGLQLLFYSVGIGQISSEVPQNLSASRPQDRQFILSSKKLLLSDSGFYLCAYSAGLPYEQYFGPGTRLTVT.

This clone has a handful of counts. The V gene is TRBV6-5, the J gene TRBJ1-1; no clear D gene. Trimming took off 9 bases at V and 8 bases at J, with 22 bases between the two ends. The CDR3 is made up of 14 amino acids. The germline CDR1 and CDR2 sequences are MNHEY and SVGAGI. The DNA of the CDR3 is TGTGCCAGTCTAGAGGGCCTATACACTTGGGAAGCTTTCTTT. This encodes CASLEGLYTWEAFF.

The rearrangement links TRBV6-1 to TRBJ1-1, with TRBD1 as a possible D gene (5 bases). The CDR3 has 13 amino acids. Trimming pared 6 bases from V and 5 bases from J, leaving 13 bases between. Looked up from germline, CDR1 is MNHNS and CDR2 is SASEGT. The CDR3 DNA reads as TGTGCCAGCAGGCTCCCAGGGCTTACTGAAGCTTTCTTT. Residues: CASRLPGLTEAFF.

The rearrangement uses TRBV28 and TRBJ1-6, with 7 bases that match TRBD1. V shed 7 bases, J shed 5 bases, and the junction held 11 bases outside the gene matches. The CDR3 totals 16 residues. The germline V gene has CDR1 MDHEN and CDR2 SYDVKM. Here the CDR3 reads CASTPTGQGDNSPLHF. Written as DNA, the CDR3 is TGTGCCAGCACCCCTACAGGTCAGGGGGATAATTCACCCCTCCACTTT.

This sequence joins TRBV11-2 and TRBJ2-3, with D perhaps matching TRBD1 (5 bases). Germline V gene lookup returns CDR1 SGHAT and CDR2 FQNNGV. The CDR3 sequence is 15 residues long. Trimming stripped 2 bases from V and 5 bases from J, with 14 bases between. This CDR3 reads CASSLMGLAGDTQYF. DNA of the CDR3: TGTGCCAGCAGCTTAATGGGGCTCGCCGGAGATACGCAGTATTTT.

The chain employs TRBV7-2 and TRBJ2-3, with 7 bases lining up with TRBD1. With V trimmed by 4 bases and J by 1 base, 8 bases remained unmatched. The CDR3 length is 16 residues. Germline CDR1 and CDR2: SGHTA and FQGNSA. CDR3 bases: TGTGCCAGCAGCTCCGACAGGGAGTGGGGCACAGATACGCAGTATTTT. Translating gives CASSSDREWGTDTQYF.

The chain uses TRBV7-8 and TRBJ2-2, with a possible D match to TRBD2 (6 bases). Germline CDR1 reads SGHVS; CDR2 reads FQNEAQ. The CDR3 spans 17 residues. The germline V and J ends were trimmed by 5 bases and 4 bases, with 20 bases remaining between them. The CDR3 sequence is CASSHRETLGFTGELFF. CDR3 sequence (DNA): TGTGCCAGCAGCCATCGGGAGACCCTTGGGTTCACCGGGGAGCTGTTTTTT. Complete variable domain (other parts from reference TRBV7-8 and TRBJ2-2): GAGVSQSPRYKVAKRGQDVALRCDPISGHVSLFWYQQALGQGPEFLTYFQNEAQLDKSGLPSDRFFAERPEGSVSTLKIQRTQQEDSAVYLCASSHRETLGFTGELFFGEGSRLTVL.

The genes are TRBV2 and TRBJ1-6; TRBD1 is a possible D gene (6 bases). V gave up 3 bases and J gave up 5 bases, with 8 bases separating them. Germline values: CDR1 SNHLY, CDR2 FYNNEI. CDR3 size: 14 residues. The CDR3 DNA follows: TGTGCCAGCAGTGAGGACAGTGATAATTCACCCCTCCACTTT. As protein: CASSEDSDNSPLHF.

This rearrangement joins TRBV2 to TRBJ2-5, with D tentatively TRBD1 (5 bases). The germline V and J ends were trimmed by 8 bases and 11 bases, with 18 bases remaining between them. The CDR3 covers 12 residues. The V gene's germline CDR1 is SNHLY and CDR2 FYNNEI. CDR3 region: CASGRVTIEQYF. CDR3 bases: TGTGCCAGCGGCAGGGTTACTATTGAGCAGTACTTC.

The CDR3 protein is CASSFTGDTNTEAFF. Here the CDR3 DNA reads TGTGCCAGCAGCTTTACAGGGGACACGAACACTGAAGCTTTCTTT. This sequence joins TRBV9 and TRBJ1-1; 7 bases match TRBD1. Trimming removed 4 bases from V and 1 base from J; junction bases left unmatched: 7. This CDR3 has 15 amino acids. CDR1 is SGDLS and CDR2 is YYNGEE in the germline V gene. The variable domain in full, completed from reference TRBV9 and TRBJ1-1, reads DSGVTQTPKHLITATGQRVTLRCSPRSGDLSVYWYQQSLDQGLQFLIQYYNGEERAKGNILERFSAQQFPDLHSELNLSSLELGDSALYFCASSFTGDTNTEAFFGQGTRLTVV.

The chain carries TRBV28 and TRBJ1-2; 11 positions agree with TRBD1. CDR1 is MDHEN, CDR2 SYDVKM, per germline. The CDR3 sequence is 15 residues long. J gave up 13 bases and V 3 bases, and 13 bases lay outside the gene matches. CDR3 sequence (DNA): TGTGCCAGCAGTTTTCCGGGACAGGGGGTTGTTGGGGGCACCTTC. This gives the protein CASSFPGQGVVGGTF.

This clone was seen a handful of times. CDR3 region: CASSHRTGPSSYEQYF. CDR3 in DNA: TGTGCCAGCAGCCACCGGACAGGCCCTAGCTCCTACGAGCAGTACTTC. This sequence joins TRBV7-2 and TRBJ2-7, with 7 nucleotides matching TRBD1. From germline, CDR1 is SGHTA and CDR2 FQGNSA. CDR3 size: 16 residues. The J segment lost 0 bases and the V segment lost 5 bases, leaving 10 bases of the junction unmatched.

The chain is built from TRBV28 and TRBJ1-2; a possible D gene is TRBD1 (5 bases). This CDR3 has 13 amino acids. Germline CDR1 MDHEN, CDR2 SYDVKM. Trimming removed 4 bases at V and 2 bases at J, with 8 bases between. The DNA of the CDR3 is TGTGCCAGCAGTTCGACAGTCAACTATGGCTACACCTTC. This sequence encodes CASSSTVNYGYTF.

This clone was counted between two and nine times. In DNA form, the CDR3 reads TGTGCCAGCAGTGACCCCAGCAGGGCTGATGGCTACACCTTC. Protein sequence: CASSDPSRADGYTF. J is TRBJ1-2 and V is TRBV25-1; a weak D match, TRBD1 (5 bases). The V end was cut by 3 bases, the J end by 6 bases, with 14 bases between. CDR1 and CDR2 from the germline V gene are MGHDK and SYGVNS. The CDR3 is 14 residues long.